This T cell receptor (beta chain) was captured in a study of CD4 and CD8 cells across lung adenocarcinoma regions. Donors had localized lung adenocarcinoma, a non-small cell lung cancer. TCRdb re-derived calls from the PCR reads in MiXCR, one entry per CDR3 protein. Of 20,000 or so distinct CDR3 sequences listed, 50% are singletons. This CDR3 is 14 amino acids long. The V gene's germline CDR1 is MNHNS and CDR2 SASEGT. V trimming: 5 bases; J trimming: 8 bases; junction bases outside the gene matches: 8. This clonotype is medium-sized by share. The sequence came from a male donor with lung adenocarcinoma. The CD4 and CD8 labels of this study may be unreliable. Specimen: CD8+ T cells from the margin of a lung tumor. The chain links TRBV6-1 to TRBJ2-1; the match to TRBD2 covers 8 bases. In DNA, the CDR3 is TGTGCCAGCAGTAAGAGCGGGAGTAGCCATGAGCAGTTCTTC. Translating it yields CASSKSGSSHEQFF.